This T cell receptor (beta chain) was sequenced during a study of monozygotic twins with inflammatory bowel disease. Study-level results: TCRbeta diversity (inverse Simpson) was lower in IBD patients than in healthy co-twins. No difference was seen in repertoire similarity between concordant and discordant twins, possibly from limited power. Variability in patient repertoires may have come partly from differing immunosuppressive treatments.

Phlebotomy per donor yielded a single 2.5 ml blood sample. Germline CDR1 is PRHDT and CDR2 is FYEKMQ (reference sequence). This CDR3 is 14 amino acids long. Reprocessing the 5' RACE reads, TCRdb reports a single entry for every CDR3 protein and omits DNA. In total, the table holds under 350,000 distinct CDR3 sequences. A note on this clonotype: The antigen is undetermined.

This TCR was recovered from a human donor with ulcerative colitis or Crohn's disease, or a healthy co-twin of an affected twin (not recorded which). Sequencing was carried out using blood. The chain is built from TRBV13 and TRBJ1-3. This CDR3 is CASSLVGVGNTIYF.